This is a list of T cell receptor beta chains from one sample in a study of blood T cell repertoires in COVID-19. Using immunoSEQ multiplex PCR, the repertoire was profiled, and TCRdb retains in-frame clones only, with some absent. The table has approximately 35,000 clones, 88% seen once. Sequencing was performed on peripheral blood. These receptors originate from a human donor in a cohort sampled during active COVID-19. Both conserved end residues are part of each CDR3. A D gene is named only where the DNA matches it firmly. Expanded clones get a size class; other rows say once, few or many, or leave the size out.

abundance: .
d_gene: TRBD1
v_gene: TRBV10-2
j_gene: TRBJ1-5
CDR3nt: TGCGCCAGCAGGAGCAGGGGGGTACGACAGCCCCAGCATTTT
CDR3aa: CASRSRGVRQPQHF

abundance: .
d_gene: .
v_gene: TRBV27
j_gene: TRBJ2-4
CDR3nt: TGTGCCAGCAGTTTAAGGGTTAGCGGAGTGAACATTCAGTACTTC
CDR3aa: CASSLRVSGVNIQYF

abundance: .
d_gene: TRBD2
v_gene: TRBV4-3
j_gene: TRBJ2-3
CDR3nt: TGCGCCAGCAGCCAAGAGGAGTCGGGAGGGACAGATACGCAGTATTTT
CDR3aa: CASSQEESGGTDTQYF

abundance: .
d_gene: .
v_gene: TRBV7-6
j_gene: TRBJ2-7
CDR3nt: TGTGCCAGCAGCTTATACGAGGGGGACTACGAGCAGTACTTC
CDR3aa: CASSLYEGDYEQYF

abundance: .
d_gene: TRBD1
v_gene: TRBV24-1
j_gene: TRBJ1-6
CDR3nt: TGTGCCACTGGTGATAGGGACAGGGGTAATTCACCCCTCCACTTT
CDR3aa: CATGDRDRGNSPLHF

abundance: .
d_gene: .
v_gene: TRBV6-2/TRBV6-3
j_gene: TRBJ2-1
CDR3nt: TGTGCCAGCAGTTCCTCGGACTGGAACGTAAATGAGCAGTTCTTC
CDR3aa: CASSSSDWNVNEQFF

abundance: .
d_gene: .
v_gene: TRBV18
j_gene: TRBJ2-7
CDR3nt: TGTGCCAGCTCACCACCGACAGACTCCTACGAGCAGTACTTC
CDR3aa: CASSPPTDSYEQYF

abundance: .
d_gene: TRBD1
v_gene: TRBV18
j_gene: TRBJ1-5
CDR3nt: TGTGCCAGCTCACCCTTCGGACAGGCCAATAGCAATCAGCCCCAGCATTTT
CDR3aa: CASSPFGQANSNQPQHF

abundance: .
d_gene: TRBD2
v_gene: TRBV4-2
j_gene: TRBJ2-7
CDR3nt: TGTGCCAGCAGCCAACCTGGACTAGCGGGATCGGGCTACGAGCAGTACTTC
CDR3aa: CASSQPGLAGSGYEQYF

abundance: .
d_gene: .
v_gene: TRBV19
j_gene: TRBJ2-7
CDR3nt: TGTGCCAGTAGTCAACAGGATTCCTACGAGCAGTACTTC
CDR3aa: CASSQQDSYEQYF

abundance: .
d_gene: .
v_gene: TRBV7-9
j_gene: TRBJ2-1
CDR3nt: TGTGCCAGCAGCGGCAGGGGTTCCTACAATGAGCAGTTCTTC
CDR3aa: CASSGRGSYNEQFF

abundance: .
d_gene: TRBD1
v_gene: TRBV18
j_gene: TRBJ2-7
CDR3nt: TGTGCCAGCTCACCTAGTTACAGGGGGCGAGGCTCCTACGAGCAGTACTTC
CDR3aa: CASSPSYRGRGSYEQYF

abundance: once
d_gene: TRBD1
v_gene: TRBV11-2
j_gene: TRBJ1-1
CDR3nt: TGTGCCAGCAGCTCGGACAGGGACACTGAAGCTTTCTTT
CDR3aa: CASSSDRDTEAFF

abundance: .
d_gene: TRBD1
v_gene: TRBV4-1
j_gene: TRBJ1-3
CDR3nt: TGCGCCAGCAGCCATCTCCGGGACAGGGGAAGAAACACCATATATTTT
CDR3aa: CASSHLRDRGRNTIYF

abundance: .
d_gene: .
v_gene: TRBV28
j_gene: TRBJ2-3
CDR3nt: TGTGCCAGCAGCTGGGAGTTTTCGCAGTATTTT
CDR3aa: CASSWEFSQYF

abundance: .
d_gene: TRBD1
v_gene: TRBV2
j_gene: TRBJ2-1
CDR3nt: TGTGCCAGCAGTGCACGCCAAACTGGGACCGGGACAGAGAATGAGCAGTTCTTC
CDR3aa: CASSARQTGTGTENEQFF

abundance: .
d_gene: .
v_gene: TRBV3-1/TRBV3-2
j_gene: TRBJ1-3
CDR3nt: TGTGCCAGCAGCCAAGATGGCAGGGGTAGCTCTGGAAACACCATATATTTT
CDR3aa: CASSQDGRGSSGNTIYF

abundance: .
d_gene: TRBD1
v_gene: TRBV10-2
j_gene: TRBJ1-2
CDR3nt: TGCGCCAGCAGTGGGGACAGGGGGCAGGAAGGCTACACCTTC
CDR3aa: CASSGDRGQEGYTF

abundance: .
d_gene: TRBD1
v_gene: TRBV5-1
j_gene: TRBJ1-2
CDR3nt: TGCGCCAGCAGCTTGGACAGGGGAGACTATGGCTACACCTTC
CDR3aa: CASSLDRGDYGYTF

abundance: .
d_gene: .
v_gene: TRBV24-1
j_gene: TRBJ2-5
CDR3nt: TGTGCCACCAGTGATGATAGAAAAGGGCAGGGTAGAGAGACCCAGTACTTC
CDR3aa: CATSDDRKGQGRETQYF

abundance: .
d_gene: .
v_gene: TRBV2
j_gene: TRBJ2-3
CDR3nt: TGTGCCAGCGCCAGTACCACAGATACGCAGTATTTT
CDR3aa: CASASTTDTQYF

abundance: .
d_gene: TRBD1
v_gene: TRBV6-1
j_gene: TRBJ2-2
CDR3nt: TGTGCCAGCAGTGAGGGGACAGGTTTCGGCGGGGAGCTGTTTTTT
CDR3aa: CASSEGTGFGGELFF

abundance: .
d_gene: TRBD2
v_gene: TRBV2
j_gene: TRBJ2-1
CDR3nt: TGTGCCAGTCTAGCGGGAGCGTTAATTGAGCAGTTCTTC
CDR3aa: CASLAGALIEQFF

abundance: .
d_gene: TRBD2
v_gene: TRBV4-3
j_gene: TRBJ2-7
CDR3nt: TGCGCCAGCAGCCCAGGGTGGGGGGGGACCTACGAGCAGTACTTC
CDR3aa: CASSPGWGGTYEQYF

abundance: .
d_gene: TRBD1
v_gene: TRBV5-1
j_gene: TRBJ2-7
CDR3nt: TGCGCCAGCAGCCTCCGGGACAGGGTCTACGAGCAGTACTTC
CDR3aa: CASSLRDRVYEQYF

abundance: once
d_gene: .
v_gene: TRBV2
j_gene: TRBJ2-6
CDR3nt: TGTGCCAGCACCATGAGCTCTGGGGCCAACGTCCTGACTTTC
CDR3aa: CASTMSSGANVLTF

abundance: .
d_gene: .
v_gene: TRBV15
j_gene: TRBJ2-7
CDR3nt: TGTGCCACCAGCAGGGGGAGGGGGTCTGACGAGCAGTACTTC
CDR3aa: CATSRGRGSDEQYF

abundance: .
d_gene: .
v_gene: TRBV11-2
j_gene: TRBJ2-7
CDR3nt: TGTGCCAGCAGCTTAGTGCAGTCCCGGGGGTCCGAGCAGTACTTC
CDR3aa: CASSLVQSRGSEQYF

abundance: few
d_gene: .
v_gene: TRBV7-9
j_gene: TRBJ2-3
CDR3nt: TGTGCCAGCAGCCACGGACAGACGGTGGCAGATACGCAGTATTTT
CDR3aa: CASSHGQTVADTQYF

abundance: .
d_gene: TRBD1
v_gene: TRBV5-4
j_gene: TRBJ2-3
CDR3nt: TGTGCCAGCAGCCCACCGGGACAGGGCACAGATACGCAGTATTTT
CDR3aa: CASSPPGQGTDTQYF

abundance: .
d_gene: .
v_gene: TRBV2
j_gene: TRBJ1-1
CDR3nt: TGTGCCAGAGCGGGACGAAGGGGGGCCCTGAACACTGAAGCTTTCTTT
CDR3aa: CARAGRRGALNTEAFF

abundance: .
d_gene: TRBD2
v_gene: TRBV10-3
j_gene: TRBJ2-3
CDR3nt: TGTGCCATCAAACGCGGGGGGGCGGAAGCAGATACGCAGTATTTT
CDR3aa: CAIKRGGAEADTQYF

abundance: once
d_gene: .
v_gene: TRBV20-1
j_gene: TRBJ2-7
CDR3nt: TGCAGTGCTACCCCAGACTTGGAGCAGTACTTC
CDR3aa: CSATPDLEQYF

abundance: .
d_gene: TRBD1
v_gene: TRBV6-2/TRBV6-3
j_gene: TRBJ2-7
CDR3nt: TGTGCCAGCAGCCGACCTGGGACAGCAACCTACGAGCAGTACTTC
CDR3aa: CASSRPGTATYEQYF

abundance: .
d_gene: TRBD2
v_gene: TRBV2
j_gene: TRBJ2-3
CDR3nt: TGTGCCAGCAGTGAAGCGCTTGCGGGGGTAGGCACAGATACGCAGTATTTT
CDR3aa: CASSEALAGVGTDTQYF

abundance: .
d_gene: .
v_gene: TRBV18
j_gene: TRBJ2-5
CDR3nt: TGTGCCAGCTCACCTCGACAGCTTCAAGGGGGAGAGACCCAGTACTTC
CDR3aa: CASSPRQLQGGETQYF

abundance: .
d_gene: .
v_gene: TRBV3-1/TRBV3-2
j_gene: TRBJ1-5
CDR3nt: TGTGCCAGCAGCCCGATGACGGGGGGCAATCAGCCCCAGCATTTT
CDR3aa: CASSPMTGGNQPQHF